This section outlines one T cell receptor (beta chain) sequence together with its context. The target antigen is unknown. The data belong to a study of T cell responses to AZD1222 COVID-19 vaccine. Germline V gene lookup returns CDR1 MNHEY and CDR2 SVGAGI. V gave up 0 bases and J gave up 2 bases, with 12 bases separating them. CDR3 length equals 16 residues. Libraries were prepared by immunoSEQ multiplex PCR; TCRdb keeps only in-frame clonotypes and omits some of them. Among 100,000 to 150,000 clones listed, approximately 92% were seen once. Study results and caveats: Two doses of AZD1222 preceded a rise in Spike-specific TCR breadth and depth. A reported finding is that nearly half of spike-specific TCRs target unmutated variant regions. Just six AZD1222 recipients tested seropositive at baseline. Clonal diversity may have been underestimated, and the donors were mostly white British, with more females than males.

The receptor was derived from an adult who received the AZD1222 COVID-19 vaccine. This specimen consisted of peripheral blood, obtained 28 days after the second AZD1222 dose. The rearrangement links TRBV6-5 to TRBJ2-3; D may match TRBD1 or TRBD2 (6 bases each). CDR3 protein: CASSYSNRGATDTQYF. In nucleotides, the CDR3 is TGTGCCAGCAGTTACTCGAATAGGGGGGCCACAGATACGCAGTATTTT.